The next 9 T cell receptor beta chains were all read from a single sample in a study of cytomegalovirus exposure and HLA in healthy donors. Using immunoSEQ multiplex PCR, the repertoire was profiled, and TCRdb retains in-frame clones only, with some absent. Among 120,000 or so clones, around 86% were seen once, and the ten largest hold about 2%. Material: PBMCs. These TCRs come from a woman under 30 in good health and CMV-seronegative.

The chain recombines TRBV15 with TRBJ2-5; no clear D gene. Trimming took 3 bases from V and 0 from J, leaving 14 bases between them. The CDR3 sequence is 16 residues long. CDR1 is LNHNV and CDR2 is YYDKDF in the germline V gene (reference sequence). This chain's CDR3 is CATSSRGSVYQETQYF. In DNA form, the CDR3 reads TGTGCCACCAGCAGCCGCGGTTCGGTGTACCAAGAGACCCAGTACTTC.

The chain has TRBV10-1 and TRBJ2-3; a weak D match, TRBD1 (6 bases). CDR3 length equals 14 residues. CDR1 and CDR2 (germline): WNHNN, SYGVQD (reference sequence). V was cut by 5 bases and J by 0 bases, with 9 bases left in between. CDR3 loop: CASSRTASTDTQYF. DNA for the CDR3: TGCGCCAGCAGTCGGACAGCCAGCACAGATACGCAGTATTTT.

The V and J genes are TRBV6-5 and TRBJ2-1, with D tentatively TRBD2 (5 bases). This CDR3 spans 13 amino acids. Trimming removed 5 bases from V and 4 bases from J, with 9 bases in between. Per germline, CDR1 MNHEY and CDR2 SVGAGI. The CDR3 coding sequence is TGTGCCAGCAGTGCGGACTGGTACAATGAGCAGTTCTTC. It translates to CASSADWYNEQFF.

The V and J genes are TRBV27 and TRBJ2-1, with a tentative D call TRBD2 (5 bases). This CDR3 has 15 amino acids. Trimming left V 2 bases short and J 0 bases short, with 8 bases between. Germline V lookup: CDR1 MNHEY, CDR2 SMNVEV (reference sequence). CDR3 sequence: CASSLEGSSYNEQFF. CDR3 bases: TGTGCCAGCAGTTTAGAGGGATCCTCCTACAATGAGCAGTTCTTC.

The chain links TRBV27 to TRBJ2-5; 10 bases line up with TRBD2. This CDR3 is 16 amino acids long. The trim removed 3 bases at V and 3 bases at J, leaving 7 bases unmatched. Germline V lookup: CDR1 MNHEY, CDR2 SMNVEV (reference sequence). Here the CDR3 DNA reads TGTGCCAGCAGTTTCCGAGCGGGAGGGTACGAAGAGACCCAGTACTTC. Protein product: CASSFRAGGYEETQYF.

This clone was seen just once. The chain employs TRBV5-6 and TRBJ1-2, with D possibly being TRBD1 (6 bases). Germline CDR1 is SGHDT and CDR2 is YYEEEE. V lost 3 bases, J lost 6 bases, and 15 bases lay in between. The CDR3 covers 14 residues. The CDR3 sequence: CASSSGVAVDGYTF. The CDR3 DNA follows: TGTGCCAGCAGCTCAGGGGTCGCGGTGGATGGCTACACCTTC. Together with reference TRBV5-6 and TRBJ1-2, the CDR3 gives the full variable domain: DAGVTQSPTHLIKTRGQQVTLRCSPKSGHDTVSWYQQALGQGPQFIFQYYEEEERQRGNFPDRFSGHQFPNYSSELNVNALLLGDSALYLCASSSGVAVDGYTFGSGTRLTVV.

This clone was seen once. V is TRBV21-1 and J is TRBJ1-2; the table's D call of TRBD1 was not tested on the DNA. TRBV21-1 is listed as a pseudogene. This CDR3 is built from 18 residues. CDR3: CASSKARGVRGFNYGYTF. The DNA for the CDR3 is TGTGCCAGCAGCAAAGCCAGGGGAGTCAGGGGATTTAACTATGGCTACACCTTC.

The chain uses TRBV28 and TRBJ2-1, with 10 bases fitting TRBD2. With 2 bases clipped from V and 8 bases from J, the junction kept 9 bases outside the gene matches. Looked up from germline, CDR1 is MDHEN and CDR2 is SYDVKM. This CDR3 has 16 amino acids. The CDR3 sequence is CASSLGAGLALDEQFF. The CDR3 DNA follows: TGTGCCAGCAGTTTAGGGGCGGGACTAGCGCTCGATGAGCAGTTCTTC.

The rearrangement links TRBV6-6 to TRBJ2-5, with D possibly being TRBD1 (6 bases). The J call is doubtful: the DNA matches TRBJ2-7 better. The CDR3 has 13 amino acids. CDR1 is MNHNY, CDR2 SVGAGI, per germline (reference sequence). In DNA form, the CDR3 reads TGTGCCAGCAGCCAGGGGTCCCCCTACGAGCAGTACTTC. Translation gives CASSQGSPYEQYF.